This TCR beta chain originates from a study of shared clonotypes between healthy human individuals. General study results and limits: Donors were few, which limited the genetic and exposure-history diversity represented.

Measured with immunoSEQ multiplex PCR; TCRdb has only the in-frame clones, and not every one. This table has millions of clones, approximately 94% appearing once. The CDR3 consists of 15 residues. From germline, CDR1 is SGHTA and CDR2 FQGTGA. V was clipped by 5 bases and J by 7 bases; unmatched bases: 10. CD45RO negativity and positive selection for CCR7 defined naive CD8 cells, a population that excluded terminally differentiated effector memory CD45RA+ cells. Remarks on this clone: Its matching antigen is unknown.

This TCR came from a man aged 18 to 30 in good health. Some clones in this sample may be carry-over from other donors' samples. The J gene is TRBJ2-1, the V gene TRBV7-3; the match to TRBD2 covers 8 bases. Sequencing used naive CD8+ T cells from PBMCs. CDR3: CASSGAGTSINEQFF. The CDR3 DNA reads TGTGCCAGCAGCGGGGCCGGGACTAGTATTAATGAGCAGTTCTTC.